Presented here are 2 T cell receptor beta chains from one specimen sequenced in a study of T cells expressing NK-cell markers. TCRdb re-called the 5' RACE reads and catalogs CDR3 proteins one per entry, DNA excluded. In total, the table holds 400,000 to 450,000 distinct CDR3 sequences. Sequenced sample: blood T cells: a sorted CD56 or NKG2C T cell subset, CD4+ or CD8+ T cells, or bulk PBMC T cells (not recorded which). The receptors originated from a woman between 18 and 75 years old in good health.

The V call is TRBV24-1, the J call TRBJ2-1. From germline, CDR1 is KGHDR and CDR2 SFDVKD. CDR3 length: 15 residues. The chain's CDR3 is CATSVRATQSYEQFF.

V is TRBV7-9 and J is TRBJ2-1; as DNA is missing, the TRBD1 call by TCRdb cannot be tested. Germline V CDR1 and CDR2: SEHNR, FQNEAQ (reference sequence). This CDR3 is built from 14 residues. The CDR3 loop is CASSLGPQGHEQFF.